This T cell receptor beta chain appears in the sequencing data of a study of early T cells in non-severe SARS-CoV-2 infection. In the study overall: Investigators sequenced bulk RNA drawn from unsorted whole blood, and chains remained unpaired.

Notes on the study in general: The matching step, a VDJdb search, favored anti-spike CD8 responses and missed private and CD4 specificities.

CDR1 is SQVTM and CDR2 is ANQGSEA in the germline V gene. Between the trimmed V and J ends, which lost 2 bases and 1 base, there was a span of 8 bases. The CDR3 covers 13 residues. Unique molecular identifiers were added to individual cDNA molecules. MiXCR, run by TCRdb on the 5' RACE reads, gives a single entry per CDR3 protein. Of 25,000 to 30,000 distinct CDR3 sequences listed, 5.6% were seen once; the top ten hold more than 20%. This clonotype was picked up many times. Its specificity is not known. V is TRBV29-1 and J is TRBJ1-2, with unresolved D. The receptor's source is an adult who was a healthcare worker with PCR-confirmed SARS-CoV-2 infection or an uninfected control (not recorded which). The specimen sequenced was whole blood. CDR3 loop: CSVEMYDNYGYTF. In nucleotides, the CDR3 is TGCAGCGTTGAAATGTACGATAACTATGGCTACACCTTC.